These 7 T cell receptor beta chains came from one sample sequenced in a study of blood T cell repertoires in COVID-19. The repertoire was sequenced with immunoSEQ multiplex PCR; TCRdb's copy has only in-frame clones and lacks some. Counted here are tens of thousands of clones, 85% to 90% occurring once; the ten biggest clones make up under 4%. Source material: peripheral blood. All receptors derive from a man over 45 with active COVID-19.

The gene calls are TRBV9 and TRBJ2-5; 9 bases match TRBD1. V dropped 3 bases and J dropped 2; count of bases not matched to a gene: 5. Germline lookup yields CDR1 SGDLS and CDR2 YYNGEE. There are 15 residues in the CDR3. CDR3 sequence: CASSAQGAWQETQYF. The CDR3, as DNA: TGTGCCAGCAGCGCACAGGGGGCCTGGCAAGAGACCCAGTACTTC.

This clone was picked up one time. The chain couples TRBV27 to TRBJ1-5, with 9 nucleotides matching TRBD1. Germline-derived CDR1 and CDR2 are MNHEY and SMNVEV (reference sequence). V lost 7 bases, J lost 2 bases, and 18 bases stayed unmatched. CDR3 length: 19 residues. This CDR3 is CASTRGQGAHITGNQPQHF. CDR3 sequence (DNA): TGTGCCAGCACCCGGGGACAGGGCGCCCACATAACTGGCAATCAGCCCCAGCATTTT.

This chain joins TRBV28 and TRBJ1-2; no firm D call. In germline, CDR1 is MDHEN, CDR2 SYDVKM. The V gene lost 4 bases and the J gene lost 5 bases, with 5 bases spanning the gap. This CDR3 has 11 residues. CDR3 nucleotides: TGTGCCAGCAGTTCTCAGTATGGCTACACCTTC. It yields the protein CASSSQYGYTF.

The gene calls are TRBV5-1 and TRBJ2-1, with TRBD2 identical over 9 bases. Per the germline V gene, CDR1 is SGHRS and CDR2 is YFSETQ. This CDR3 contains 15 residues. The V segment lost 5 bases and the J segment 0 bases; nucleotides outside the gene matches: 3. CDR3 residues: CASRPSGASYNEQFF. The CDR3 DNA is TGCGCCAGCAGACCTAGCGGGGCCTCCTACAATGAGCAGTTCTTC.

The CDR3 sequence is CASSINLDRDSGGEQFF. CDR3 DNA: TGTGCCAGTAGTATAAATTTGGACAGGGACTCGGGCGGGGAGCAGTTCTTC. The chain joins TRBV19 to TRBJ2-1; 8 nucleotides match TRBD1. The CDR3 is 17 residues long. V lost 2 bases, J lost 10 bases, and 16 bases stayed unmatched. Germline CDR1 LNHDA, CDR2 SQIVND (reference sequence).

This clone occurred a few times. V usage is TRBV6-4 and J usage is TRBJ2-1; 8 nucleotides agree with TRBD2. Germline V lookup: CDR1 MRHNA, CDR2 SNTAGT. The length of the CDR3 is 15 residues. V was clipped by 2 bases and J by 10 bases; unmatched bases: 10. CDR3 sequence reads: CASSDDTGGPREQFF. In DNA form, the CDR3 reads TGTGCCAGCAGTGACGATACGGGAGGGCCGAGGGAGCAGTTCTTC.

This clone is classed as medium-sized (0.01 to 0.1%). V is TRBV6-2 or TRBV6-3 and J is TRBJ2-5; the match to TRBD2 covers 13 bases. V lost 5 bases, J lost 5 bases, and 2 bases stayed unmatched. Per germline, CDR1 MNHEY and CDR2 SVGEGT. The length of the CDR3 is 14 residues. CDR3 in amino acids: CASSTSGREETQYF. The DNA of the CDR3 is TGTGCCAGCAGTACTAGCGGGAGGGAGGAGACCCAGTACTTC.